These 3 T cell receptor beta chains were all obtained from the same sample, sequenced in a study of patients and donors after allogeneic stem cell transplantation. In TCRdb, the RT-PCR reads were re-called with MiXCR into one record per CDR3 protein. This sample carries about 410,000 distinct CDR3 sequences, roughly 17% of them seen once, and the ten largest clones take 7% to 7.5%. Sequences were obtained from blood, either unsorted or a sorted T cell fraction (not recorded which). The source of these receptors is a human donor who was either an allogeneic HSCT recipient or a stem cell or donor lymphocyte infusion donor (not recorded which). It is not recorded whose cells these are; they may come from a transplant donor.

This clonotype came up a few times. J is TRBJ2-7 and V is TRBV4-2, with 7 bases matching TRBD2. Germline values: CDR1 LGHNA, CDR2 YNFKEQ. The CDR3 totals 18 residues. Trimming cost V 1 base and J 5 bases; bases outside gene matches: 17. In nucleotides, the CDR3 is TGTGCCAGCAGCCAAGGATGGAAAGCGGGGCCATCTGGGAACGAGCAGTACTTC. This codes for CASSQGWKAGPSGNEQYF.

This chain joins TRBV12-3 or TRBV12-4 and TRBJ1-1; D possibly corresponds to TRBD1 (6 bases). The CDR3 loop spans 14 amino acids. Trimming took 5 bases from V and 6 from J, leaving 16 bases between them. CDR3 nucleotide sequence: TGTGCCAGCAGTCTCGTCAGGGGTAACGCTGAAGCTTTCTTT. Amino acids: CASSLVRGNAEAFF.

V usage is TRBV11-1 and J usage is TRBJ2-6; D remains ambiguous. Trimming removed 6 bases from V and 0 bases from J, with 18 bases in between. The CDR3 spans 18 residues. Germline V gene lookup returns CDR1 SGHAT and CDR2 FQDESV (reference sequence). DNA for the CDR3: TGTGCCAGCAGACCATTATCGGGTCGGAGCTCTGGGGCCAACGTCCTGACTTTC. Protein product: CASRPLSGRSSGANVLTF.